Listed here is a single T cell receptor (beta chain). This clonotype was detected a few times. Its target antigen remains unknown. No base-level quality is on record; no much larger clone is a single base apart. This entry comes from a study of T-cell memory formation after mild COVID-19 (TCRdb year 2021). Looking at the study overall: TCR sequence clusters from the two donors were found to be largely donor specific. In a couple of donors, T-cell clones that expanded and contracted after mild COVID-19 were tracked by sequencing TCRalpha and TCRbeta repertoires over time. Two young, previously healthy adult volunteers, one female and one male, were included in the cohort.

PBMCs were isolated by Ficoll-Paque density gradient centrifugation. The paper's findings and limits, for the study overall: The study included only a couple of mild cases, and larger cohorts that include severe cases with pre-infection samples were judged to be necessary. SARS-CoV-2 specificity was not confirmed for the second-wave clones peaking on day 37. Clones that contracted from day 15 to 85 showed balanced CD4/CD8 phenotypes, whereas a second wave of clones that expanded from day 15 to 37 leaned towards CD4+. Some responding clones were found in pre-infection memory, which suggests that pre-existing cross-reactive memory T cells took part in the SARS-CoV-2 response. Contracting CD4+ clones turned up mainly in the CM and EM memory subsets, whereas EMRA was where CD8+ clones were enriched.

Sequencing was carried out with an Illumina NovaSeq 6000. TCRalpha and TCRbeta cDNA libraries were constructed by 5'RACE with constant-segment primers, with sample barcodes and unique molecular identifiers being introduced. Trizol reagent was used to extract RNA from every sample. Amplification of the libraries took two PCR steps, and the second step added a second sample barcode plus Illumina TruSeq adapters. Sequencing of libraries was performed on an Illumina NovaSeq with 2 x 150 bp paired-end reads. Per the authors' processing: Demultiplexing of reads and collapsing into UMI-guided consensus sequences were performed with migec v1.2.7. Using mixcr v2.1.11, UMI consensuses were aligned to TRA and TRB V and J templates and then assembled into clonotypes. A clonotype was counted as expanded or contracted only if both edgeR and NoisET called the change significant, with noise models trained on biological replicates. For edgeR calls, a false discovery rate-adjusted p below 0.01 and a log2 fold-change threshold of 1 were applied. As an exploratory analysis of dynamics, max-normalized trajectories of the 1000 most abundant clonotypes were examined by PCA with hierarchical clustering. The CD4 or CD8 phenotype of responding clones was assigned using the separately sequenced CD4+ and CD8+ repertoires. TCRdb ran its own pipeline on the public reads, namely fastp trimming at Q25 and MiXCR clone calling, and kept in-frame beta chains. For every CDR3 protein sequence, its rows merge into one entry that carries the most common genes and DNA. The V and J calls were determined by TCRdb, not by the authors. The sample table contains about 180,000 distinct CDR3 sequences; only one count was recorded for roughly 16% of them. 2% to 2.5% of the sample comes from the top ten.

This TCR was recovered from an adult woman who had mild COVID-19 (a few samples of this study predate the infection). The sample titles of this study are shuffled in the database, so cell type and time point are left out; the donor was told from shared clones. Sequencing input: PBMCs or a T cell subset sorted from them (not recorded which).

The DNA sequence follows: TGTGCCAGCAGCTTAGATAGCGGGGGGGCCGATACGCAGTATTTT. This codes for CASSLDSGGADTQYF. The rearranged chain carries TRBV7-2 and TRBJ2-3, with 11 central nucleotides matching TRBD2. Based on the germline V gene, the CDR1 and CDR2 sequences are SGHTA and FQGNSA. The junction shows trimming of 1 base on V and 6 bases on J, and the gene matches do not reach 3 bases of it. The CDR3 spans 15 residues, from the cysteine through the phenylalanine. Kept here is only the CDR3 DNA, which spans 45 bases and is read in frame from base 1.